The TCR beta chain described here comes from a study of brain T cells in children with intractable seizures. Study results and caveats: Viral specificity was inferred only from CDR3 similarity; HCMV serostatus was unknown. Pre-surgery blood may have been undersampled, hiding some clones.

Method: immunoSEQ multiplex PCR; TCRdb's copy keeps in-frame clones and lacks some. Here the sample spans 110,000 or so clones, 90% to 95% being singletons. About this clone itself: Its antigen is undetermined.

Only cases whose brain tissue showed the highest T cell transcript signatures were sequenced. Pre-surgery treatment included at least one anti-epileptic drug. Germline V gene lookup returns CDR1 SGDLS and CDR2 YYNGEE. The junction had 7 bases not matched to a gene; V was cut back by 3 bases and J by 5 bases. The CDR3 sequence is 16 residues long. Sequenced here: peripheral blood, sampled at surgery. The rearrangement links TRBV9 to TRBJ2-5; 13 nucleotides agree with TRBD2. The receptor comes from a boy younger than two with hemimegalencephaly and intractable seizures. The CDR3 spells CASSGESLAGGETQYF. The CDR3, as DNA: TGTGCCAGCAGCGGAGAATCACTAGCGGGGGGGGAGACCCAGTACTTC.